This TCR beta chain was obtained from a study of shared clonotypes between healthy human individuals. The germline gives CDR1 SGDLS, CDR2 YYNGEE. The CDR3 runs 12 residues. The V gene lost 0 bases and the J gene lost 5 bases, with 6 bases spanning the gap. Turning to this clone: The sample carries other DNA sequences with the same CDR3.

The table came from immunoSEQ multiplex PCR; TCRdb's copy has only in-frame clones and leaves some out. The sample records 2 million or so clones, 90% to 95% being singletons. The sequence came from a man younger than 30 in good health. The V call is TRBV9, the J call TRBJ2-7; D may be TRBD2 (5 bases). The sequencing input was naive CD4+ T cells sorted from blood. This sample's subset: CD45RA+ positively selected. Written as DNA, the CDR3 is TGTGCCAGCAGCGTAGGAGGGAACGAGCAGTACTTC. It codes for CASSVGGNEQYF. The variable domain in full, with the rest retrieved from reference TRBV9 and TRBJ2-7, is DSGVTQTPKHLITATGQRVTLRCSPRSGDLSVYWYQQSLDQGLQFLIQYYNGEERAKGNILERFSAQQFPDLHSELNLSSLELGDSALYFCASSVGGNEQYFGPGTRLTVT.